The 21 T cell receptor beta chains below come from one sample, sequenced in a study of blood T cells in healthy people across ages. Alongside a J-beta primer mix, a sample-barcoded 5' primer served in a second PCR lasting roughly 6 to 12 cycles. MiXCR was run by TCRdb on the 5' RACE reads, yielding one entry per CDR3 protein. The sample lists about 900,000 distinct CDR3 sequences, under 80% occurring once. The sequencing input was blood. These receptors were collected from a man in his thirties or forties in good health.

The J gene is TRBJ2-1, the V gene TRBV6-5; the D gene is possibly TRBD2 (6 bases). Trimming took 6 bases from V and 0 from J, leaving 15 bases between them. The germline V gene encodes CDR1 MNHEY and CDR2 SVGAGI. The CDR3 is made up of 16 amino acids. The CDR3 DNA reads TGTGCCAGCAGCGGGACTTCCATAAGCTCCTACAATGAGCAGTTCTTC. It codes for CASSGTSISSYNEQFF.

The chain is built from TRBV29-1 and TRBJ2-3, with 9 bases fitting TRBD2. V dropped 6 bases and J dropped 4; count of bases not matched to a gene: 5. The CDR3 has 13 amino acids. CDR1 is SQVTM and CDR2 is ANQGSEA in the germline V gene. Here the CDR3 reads CSVRLAGADTQYF. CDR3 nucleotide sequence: TGCAGCGTCCGATTAGCGGGGGCAGATACGCAGTATTTT.

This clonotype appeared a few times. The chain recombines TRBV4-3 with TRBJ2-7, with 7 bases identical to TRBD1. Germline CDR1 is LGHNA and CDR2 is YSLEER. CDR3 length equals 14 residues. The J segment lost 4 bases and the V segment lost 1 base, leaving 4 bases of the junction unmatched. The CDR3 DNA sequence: TGCGCCAGCAGCCAAGGCCTGGGACAGTACGAGCAGTACTTC. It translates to CASSQGLGQYEQYF.

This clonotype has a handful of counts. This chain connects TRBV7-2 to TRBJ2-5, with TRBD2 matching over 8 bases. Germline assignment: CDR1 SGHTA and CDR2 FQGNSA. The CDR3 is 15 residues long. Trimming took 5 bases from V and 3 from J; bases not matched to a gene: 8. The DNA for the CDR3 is TGTGCCAGCAGCGGAACTAGCGGTTTAAAAGAGACCCAGTACTTC. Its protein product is CASSGTSGLKETQYF.

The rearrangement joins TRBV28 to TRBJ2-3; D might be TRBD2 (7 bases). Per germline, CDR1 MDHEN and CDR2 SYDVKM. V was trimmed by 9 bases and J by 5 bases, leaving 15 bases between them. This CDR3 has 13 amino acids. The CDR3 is CASQRGGGDTQYF. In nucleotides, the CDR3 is TGTGCCAGTCAAAGGGGGGGGGGAGATACGCAGTATTTT.

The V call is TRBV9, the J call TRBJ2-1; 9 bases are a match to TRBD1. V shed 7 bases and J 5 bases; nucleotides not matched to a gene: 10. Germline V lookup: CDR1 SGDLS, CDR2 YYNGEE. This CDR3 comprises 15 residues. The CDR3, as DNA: TGTGCCAGCGTCCCTGGGACAGGGTACAACAATGAGCAGTTCTTC. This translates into CASVPGTGYNNEQFF.

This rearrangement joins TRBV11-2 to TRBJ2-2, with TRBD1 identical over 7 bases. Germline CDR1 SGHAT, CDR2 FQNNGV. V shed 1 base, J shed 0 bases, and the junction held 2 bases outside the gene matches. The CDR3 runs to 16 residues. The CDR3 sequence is CASSLVGTANTGELFF. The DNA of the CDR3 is TGTGCCAGCAGCTTAGTCGGGACAGCGAACACCGGGGAGCTGTTTTTT.

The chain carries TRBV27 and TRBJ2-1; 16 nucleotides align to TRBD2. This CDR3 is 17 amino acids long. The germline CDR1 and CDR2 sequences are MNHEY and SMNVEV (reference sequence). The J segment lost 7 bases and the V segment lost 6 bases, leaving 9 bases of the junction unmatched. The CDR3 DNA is TGTGCCAGCAGGTCCCCGGGACTAGCGGGGGGGCGGAATGAGCAGTTCTTC. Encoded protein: CASRSPGLAGGRNEQFF.

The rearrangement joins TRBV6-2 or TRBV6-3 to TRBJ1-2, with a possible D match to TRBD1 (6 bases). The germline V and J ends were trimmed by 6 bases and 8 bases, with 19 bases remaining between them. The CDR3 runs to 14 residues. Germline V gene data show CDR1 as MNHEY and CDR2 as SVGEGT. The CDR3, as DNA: TGTGCCAGCAGCTCCTCCGGCAGGGGAGTCGGCTACACCTTC. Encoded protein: CASSSSGRGVGYTF.

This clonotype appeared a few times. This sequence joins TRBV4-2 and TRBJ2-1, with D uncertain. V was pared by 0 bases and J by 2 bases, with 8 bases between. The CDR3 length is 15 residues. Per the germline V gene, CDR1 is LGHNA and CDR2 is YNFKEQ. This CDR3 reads CASSQEGGAYNEQFF. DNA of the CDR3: TGTGCCAGCAGCCAAGAGGGTGGGGCCTACAATGAGCAGTTCTTC.

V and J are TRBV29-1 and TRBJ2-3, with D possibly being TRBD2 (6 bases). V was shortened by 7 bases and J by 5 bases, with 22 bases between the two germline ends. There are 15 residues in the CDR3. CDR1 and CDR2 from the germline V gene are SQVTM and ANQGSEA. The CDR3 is CSATAGLLALDTQYF. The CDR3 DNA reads TGCAGCGCCACGGCGGGCCTTCTAGCGTTAGATACGCAGTATTTT.

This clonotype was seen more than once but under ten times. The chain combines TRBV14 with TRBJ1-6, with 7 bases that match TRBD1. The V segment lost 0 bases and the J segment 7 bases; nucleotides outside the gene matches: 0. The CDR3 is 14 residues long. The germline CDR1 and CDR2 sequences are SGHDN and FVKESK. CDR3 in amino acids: CASSQEQGNSPLHF. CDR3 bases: TGTGCCAGCAGCCAAGAACAGGGGAATTCACCCCTCCACTTT.

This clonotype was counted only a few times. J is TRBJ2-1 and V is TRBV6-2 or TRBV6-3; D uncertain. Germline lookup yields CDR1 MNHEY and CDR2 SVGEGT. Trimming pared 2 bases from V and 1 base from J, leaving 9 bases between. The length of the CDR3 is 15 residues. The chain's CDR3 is CASSYTDGSYNEQFF. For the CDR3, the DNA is TGTGCCAGCAGTTACACGGACGGGTCCTACAATGAGCAGTTCTTC.

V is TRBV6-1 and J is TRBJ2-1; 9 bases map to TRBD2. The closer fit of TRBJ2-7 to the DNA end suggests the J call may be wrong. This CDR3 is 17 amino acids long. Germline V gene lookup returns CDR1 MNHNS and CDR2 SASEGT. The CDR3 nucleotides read TGTGCCAGCAGACCCTTTCTAGCGGGGAGCTCCTACAATGAGCAGTACTTC. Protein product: CASRPFLAGSSYNEQYF.

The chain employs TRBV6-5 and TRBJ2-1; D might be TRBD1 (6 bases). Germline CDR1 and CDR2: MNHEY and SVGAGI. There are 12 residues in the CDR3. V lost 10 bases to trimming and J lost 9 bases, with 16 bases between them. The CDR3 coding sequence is TGTGCCATCGGGCGTAGGGGGAGTGAGCAGTTCTTC. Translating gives CAIGRRGSEQFF.

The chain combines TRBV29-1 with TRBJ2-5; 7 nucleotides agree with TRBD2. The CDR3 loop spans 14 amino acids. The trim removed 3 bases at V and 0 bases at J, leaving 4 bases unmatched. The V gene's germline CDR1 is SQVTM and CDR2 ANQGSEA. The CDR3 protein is CSVDREGNQETQYF. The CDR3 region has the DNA TGCAGCGTTGATAGGGAGGGGAACCAAGAGACCCAGTACTTC.

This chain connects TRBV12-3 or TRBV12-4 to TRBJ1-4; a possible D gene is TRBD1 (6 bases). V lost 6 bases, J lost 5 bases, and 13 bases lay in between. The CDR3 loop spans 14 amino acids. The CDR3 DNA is TGTGCCAGCAGGCCGGACAGCCCAAATGAAAAACTGTTTTTT. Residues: CASRPDSPNEKLFF.

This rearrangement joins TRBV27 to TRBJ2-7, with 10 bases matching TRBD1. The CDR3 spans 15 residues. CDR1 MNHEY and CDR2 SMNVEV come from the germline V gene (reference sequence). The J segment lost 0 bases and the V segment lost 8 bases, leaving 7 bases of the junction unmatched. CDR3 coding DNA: TGTGCCAGCGGCCTAAGGACAGGGGGCTCCTACGAGCAGTACTTC. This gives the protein CASGLRTGGSYEQYF.

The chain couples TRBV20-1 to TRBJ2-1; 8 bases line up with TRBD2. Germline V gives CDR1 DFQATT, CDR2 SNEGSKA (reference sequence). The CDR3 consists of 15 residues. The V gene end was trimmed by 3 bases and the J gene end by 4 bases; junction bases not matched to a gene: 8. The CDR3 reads CSASGGAPNYNEQFF. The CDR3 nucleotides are TGCAGTGCTAGCGGGGGGGCCCCGAATTACAATGAGCAGTTCTTC.

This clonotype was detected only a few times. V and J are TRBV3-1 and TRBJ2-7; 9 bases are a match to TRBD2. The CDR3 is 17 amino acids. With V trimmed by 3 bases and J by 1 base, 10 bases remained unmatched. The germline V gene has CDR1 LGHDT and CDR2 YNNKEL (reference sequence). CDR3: CASSHTRRLAESYEQYF. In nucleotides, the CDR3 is TGTGCCAGCAGCCACACCCGCCGACTAGCGGAGTCCTACGAGCAGTACTTC.

CDR3 protein: CSAPSTGVHTDTQYF. CDR3 coding DNA: TGCAGTGCCCCGTCGACAGGGGTTCACACAGATACGCAGTATTTT. The chain links TRBV20-1 to TRBJ2-3; 8 positions match TRBD1. Germline V gene sequence: CDR1 DFQATT, CDR2 SNEGSKA (reference sequence). V shed 6 bases and J 2 bases; nucleotides not matched to a gene: 10. CDR3 size: 15 residues.